What follows describes a single T cell receptor beta chain. Antigen specificity is unknown. The table came from immunoSEQ multiplex PCR; TCRdb's copy has only in-frame clones and leaves some out. The sample yields 500,000 or so clones, roughly nine tenths seen once. The sample originates from a study of Ad26.COV2.S vaccination and SARS-CoV-2 variants. Across the study: Donor got 5x10^10 or 1x10^11 viral particles of Ad26.COV2.S.

From germline, CDR1 is SGDLS and CDR2 YYNGEE. The CDR3 sequence is 15 residues long. The trim removed 1 base at V and 2 bases at J, leaving 5 bases unmatched. Noted treatment: 15 to 20 received Ad26.COV2.S at low or high dose, single or two shots; a few received placebo; per-sample allocation not given. On day 63 after the first injection, vaccine and placebo recipients gave samples. An Ad26 vector expressing Wuhan-strain SARS-CoV-2 spike constituted the vaccine. The study's findings and limits: TCR breadth and depth analyses may have underestimated total T cell responses.

Specimen: peripheral blood, collected in a trial of Ad26.COV2.S vaccine versus placebo. The TCR sequence derives from a person aged 18-65 years who received the Ad26.COV2.S COVID-19 vaccine or a placebo. The V call is TRBV9, the J call TRBJ2-7, with 8 bases aligning to TRBD2. The CDR3 loop is CASSVRAGAAYEQYF. The CDR3 nucleotides read TGTGCCAGCAGCGTAAGAGCGGGAGCCGCCTACGAGCAGTACTTC.